The rows below give T cell receptor beta chains drawn from one sample of a study of regulatory T cells in long-lasting Graves disease. TCRdb re-called the multiplex PCR reads with MiXCR, one entry per CDR3 protein. The sample yields 360,000 or so distinct CDR3 sequences, around 15% seen once. This same sample was also part of a study on T cells in Graves' hyperthyroidism and ophthalmopathy.

The sample consisted of peripheral blood mononuclear cells (PBMCs), taken at new diagnosis, from a patient treated with antithyroid drugs. These receptors were obtained from a young woman with Graves disease. Both conserved end residues are part of each CDR3. Each record gives: V gene, J gene, CDR3 length, CDR3 protein.

TRBV5-1	TRBJ2-7	17	CASSSQGTSGRGYEQYF
TRBV7-8	TRBJ1-3	17	CASSLGGLNSPGNTIYF
TRBV2	TRBJ2-5	14	CASTRDRGQETQYF
TRBV12-3/TRBV12-4	TRBJ2-1	14	CASSETGAPNEQFF
TRBV28	TRBJ1-4	14	CASSLAGVEEKLFF
TRBV20-1	TRBJ2-1	14	CSAGGLAGTGEQFF
TRBV6-5	TRBJ2-3	18	CASSYGTSGRVSADTQYF
TRBV4-1	TRBJ1-5	15	CASSQVEGVHQPQHF
TRBV10-3	-	11	CAISSGETQYF
TRBV6-5	TRBJ2-7	15	CASSSPKDRGYEQYF
TRBV11-2	TRBJ1-1	14	CASSLGRMNTEAFF
TRBV28	TRBJ1-2	14	CASLSGPGIDGYTF
TRBV5-1	TRBJ1-6	18	CASSLVSLAVGNNSPLHF
TRBV20-1	TRBJ2-1	13	CSSQGGEYNEQFF
TRBV30	TRBJ2-2	13	CAWSVGETGELFF
TRBV28	TRBJ2-1	15	CASSFGLAGVYEQFF
TRBV5-1	TRBJ2-1	13	CTSSQGVNNEQFF
TRBV28	TRBJ1-4	16	CASSPFLRGGREKLFF
TRBV13	TRBJ1-3	18	CASSLTGTGTSSGNTIYF
TRBV12-3/TRBV12-4	TRBJ2-7	13	CASSSGGGGEQYF
TRBV5-1	TRBJ2-3	14	CASSLVREGDTQYF
TRBV6-1	TRBJ1-1	15	CASSEGQGAVTEAFF
TRBV28	TRBJ1-2	16	CASSSSPGVGNYGYTF
TRBV20-1	TRBJ2-5	14	CSAKDRVGQETQYF
TRBV3-1	TRBJ2-7	14	CASSLSSGSYEQYF
TRBV3-1	TRBJ1-3	15	CASSAGGPFGNTIYF
TRBV7-9	TRBJ1-2	13	CASSPGDRDGYTF
TRBV14	TRBJ2-7	12	CASSQPGGEQYF
TRBV9	TRBJ2-7	14	CASSVGTQPYEQYF
TRBV29-1	TRBJ2-1	14	CSVEGLAGVNEQFF
TRBV11-2	TRBJ2-5	14	CASSPRTEQETQYF
TRBV27	TRBJ2-5	15	CASKGGMGSQETQYF
TRBV19	TRBJ2-1	17	CASRIDYGQGATNEQFF
TRBV5-5	TRBJ2-7	13	CASSPRQIYEQYF
TRBV28	TRBJ2-4	16	CASSLDGSLAKNIQYF
TRBV20-1	TRBJ1-1	16	CSARDHNRAWDSEAFF
TRBV6-2/TRBV6-3	TRBJ1-5	16	CASPRGEGAGNQPQHF
TRBV4-1	TRBJ2-7	16	CASSQDPPFISYEQYF
TRBV6-1	TRBJ2-7	17	CASSPGLAGVSSYEQYF
TRBV5-1	TRBJ2-1	16	CASSSQVEDPWNEQFF